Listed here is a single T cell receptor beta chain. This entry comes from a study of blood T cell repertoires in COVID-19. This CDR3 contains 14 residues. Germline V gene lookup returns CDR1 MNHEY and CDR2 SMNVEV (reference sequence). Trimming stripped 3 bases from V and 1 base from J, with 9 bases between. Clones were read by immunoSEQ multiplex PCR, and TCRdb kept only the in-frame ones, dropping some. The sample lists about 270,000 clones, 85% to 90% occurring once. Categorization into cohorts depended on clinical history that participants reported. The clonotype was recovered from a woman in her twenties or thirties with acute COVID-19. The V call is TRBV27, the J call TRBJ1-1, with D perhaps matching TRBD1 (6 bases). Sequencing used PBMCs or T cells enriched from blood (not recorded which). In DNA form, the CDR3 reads TGTGCCAGCAGTTTCAGACAGGAGAACACTGAAGCTTTCTTT. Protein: CASSFRQENTEAFF.